The 30 T cell receptor beta chains reported below all come from one sample, sequenced in a study of T cells expressing NK-cell markers. Using the 5' RACE reads, TCRdb records one entry per CDR3 protein without DNA. Seen in this sample are 550,000 to 600,000 distinct CDR3 sequences; the ten most common clones hold roughly 3.4%. The sample taken for sequencing was blood T cells: a sorted CD56 or NKG2C T cell subset, CD4+ or CD8+ T cells, or bulk PBMC T cells (not recorded which). The receptors here all came from a man younger than 30 in good health.

The CDR3 loop is CASSPRARRWRFF. The J gene is TRBJ2-1, the V gene TRBV7-8; TCRdb designates TRBD2, a call that cannot be tested without DNA. CDR1 SGHVS and CDR2 FQNEAQ come from the germline V gene. This CDR3 is 13 amino acids long.

J is TRBJ2-1 and V is TRBV20-1; TCRdb calls TRBD1, which cannot be checked without DNA. Germline V gene lookup returns CDR1 DFQATT and CDR2 SNEGSKA (reference sequence). This CDR3 has 20 residues. CDR3: CSAQNPTGVDMIPAYNEQFF.

The chain combines TRBV20-1 with TRBJ2-1; the TRBD2 assignment by TCRdb is unverifiable without DNA. The CDR3 spans 16 residues. Germline CDR1 is DFQATT and CDR2 is SNEGSKA (reference sequence). CDR3 amino acids: CSARVGSGRSYNEQFF.

The rearrangement links TRBV30 to TRBJ1-3; absent DNA, TCRdb's TRBD1 call cannot be checked. CDR1 and CDR2 from the germline V gene are GTSNPN and SVGIG (reference sequence). This CDR3 has 14 amino acids. CDR3 protein: CASTSTGAGNTIYF.

The chain is built from TRBV12-3 or TRBV12-4 and TRBJ2-5; TCRdb gives TRBD2 as the D gene, but with no DNA this cannot be confirmed. The CDR3 is 15 residues long. The CDR3 loop reads CASSLGTRSTETQYF.

The genes are TRBV20-1 and TRBJ2-1; TCRdb indicates TRBD2, and absent DNA this call remains unverified. The V gene's germline CDR1 is DFQATT and CDR2 SNEGSKA (reference sequence). The CDR3 extends over 17 amino acids. Here the CDR3 reads CSARDLAGGPVVNEQFF.

This chain uses TRBV3-1 with TRBJ2-1; TCRdb picks TRBD2, but there is no DNA to check that call. Looked up from germline, CDR1 is LGHDT and CDR2 is YNNKEL (reference sequence). The CDR3 consists of 16 residues. CDR3 loop: CASSQVRLALTNEQFF.

The V and J genes are TRBV30 and TRBJ2-3; TCRdb returns TRBD1, unconfirmable since there is no DNA. The CDR3 has 17 amino acids. In germline, CDR1 is GTSNPN, CDR2 SVGIG (reference sequence). The CDR3: CAWSEPGQNLDADTQYF.

V and J are TRBV24-1 and TRBJ2-1. This CDR3 spans 13 amino acids. Germline CDR1 KGHDR, CDR2 SFDVKD. The CDR3 loop is CATSDSAFGEQFF.

The chain recombines TRBV5-1 with TRBJ2-1; TCRdb selects TRBD1, and the lack of DNA leaves this call unchecked. CDR3 size: 14 residues. Germline V lookup: CDR1 SGHRS, CDR2 YFSETQ. This CDR3 reads CASRNRDIYNEQFF.

The chain has TRBV7-3 and TRBJ1-1; there is no DNA to check the TCRdb D call of TRBD1. Germline-derived CDR1 and CDR2 are SGHTA and FQGTGA. This CDR3 contains 15 residues. This chain's CDR3 is CASSPQGGARTEAFF.

V gene TRBV27 combines with J gene TRBJ2-3; TCRdb's D call, TRBD2, is unchecked because there is no DNA. Germline values: CDR1 MNHEY, CDR2 SMNVEV (reference sequence). The CDR3 runs 18 residues. The CDR3 sequence is CASSLSPSRMTSTDTQYF.

The chain has TRBV30 and TRBJ1-6; the TRBD1 assignment by TCRdb is unverifiable without DNA. This CDR3 has 15 residues. Germline lookup yields CDR1 GTSNPN and CDR2 SVGIG (reference sequence). CDR3 protein: CAWGPLRGRNSPLHF.

The CDR3 is CASSIGVSNQPQHF. The chain joins TRBV19 to TRBJ1-5. The length of the CDR3 is 14 residues. CDR1 is LNHDA and CDR2 is SQIVND in the germline V gene (reference sequence).

The chain recombines TRBV20-1 with TRBJ2-5. The CDR3 length is 16 residues. The germline V gene has CDR1 DFQATT and CDR2 SNEGSKA (reference sequence). The CDR3 loop reads CSARDLLAGYQETQYF.

The rearrangement uses TRBV3-1 and TRBJ2-5. The CDR3 has 16 residues. Germline assignment: CDR1 LGHDT and CDR2 YNNKEL (reference sequence). CDR3 protein: CASSQDRKVWGETQYF.

The chain recombines TRBV28 with TRBJ2-7; the D gene TCRdb calls, TRBD2, cannot be checked with no DNA. CDR3 size: 14 residues. The V gene's germline CDR1 is MDHEN and CDR2 SYDVKM. Here the CDR3 reads CASTRSGQAYEQYF.

J is TRBJ2-2 and V is TRBV5-5. CDR1 and CDR2 (germline): SGHKS, YYEKEE (reference sequence). The CDR3 sequence is 12 residues long. The CDR3 sequence is CASTRLMEELFF.

The rearrangement joins TRBV9 to TRBJ1-1; the TRBD1 assignment by TCRdb is unverifiable without DNA. Per the germline V gene, CDR1 is SGDLS and CDR2 is YYNGEE. The CDR3 loop spans 13 amino acids. CDR3: CASSVGGRGEAFF.

V gene TRBV12-3 or TRBV12-4 combines with J gene TRBJ2-3. The length of the CDR3 is 14 residues. CDR3 amino acids: CASSLRLFTDTQYF.

The gene calls are TRBV5-1 and TRBJ2-3; the D gene TCRdb calls, TRBD2, cannot be checked with no DNA. This CDR3 is 17 amino acids long. In germline, CDR1 is SGHRS, CDR2 YFSETQ. The CDR3 sequence is CASSSLLAGAKTDTQYF.

This chain uses TRBV12-3 or TRBV12-4 with TRBJ2-1; TCRdb's D gene call, TRBD2, goes unchecked for lack of DNA. This CDR3 has 17 residues. This chain's CDR3 is CASSRRLAGISYNEQFF.

The CDR3 reads CASSLMGESVEAFF. V gene TRBV12-3 or TRBV12-4 combines with J gene TRBJ1-1; TCRdb calls TRBD1, which cannot be checked without DNA. The CDR3 sequence is 14 residues long.

The rearrangement links TRBV12-3 or TRBV12-4 to TRBJ2-7; TCRdb calls TRBD1, which cannot be checked without DNA. This CDR3 has 14 residues. The CDR3 is CASSFFQGTNEQYF.

J is TRBJ2-1 and V is TRBV5-1; checking the TCRdb D call of TRBD1 is not possible without DNA. Germline V CDR1 and CDR2: SGHRS, YFSETQ. There are 16 residues in the CDR3. This chain's CDR3 is CASSLRVRDLNNEQFF.

The CDR3 reads CASSSAPGHPSSYEQYF. The chain links TRBV5-1 to TRBJ2-7; as DNA is missing, the TRBD1 call by TCRdb cannot be tested. Germline V gives CDR1 SGHRS, CDR2 YFSETQ. The CDR3 contains 17 residues.

The chain couples TRBV29-1 to TRBJ1-2; TCRdb's D call, TRBD1, is unchecked because there is no DNA. Germline V gene lookup returns CDR1 SQVTM and CDR2 ANQGSEA. The length of the CDR3 is 11 residues. The CDR3 loop reads CSVASTDIYTF.

The chain recombines TRBV11-2 with TRBJ2-7; the TCRdb call, TRBD2, lacks DNA for checking. Looked up from germline, CDR1 is SGHAT and CDR2 is FQNNGV. The CDR3 has 15 amino acids. CDR3: CASSPSPPEGSEQYF.

V gene TRBV20-1 combines with J gene TRBJ1-1. CDR3 length: 13 residues. Germline V gene lookup returns CDR1 DFQATT and CDR2 SNEGSKA (reference sequence). The CDR3 loop is CSASAQQNTEAFF.

The chain carries TRBV15 and TRBJ2-1; TCRdb gives TRBD2 as the D gene, but with no DNA this cannot be confirmed. In germline, CDR1 is LNHNV, CDR2 YYDKDF (reference sequence). The CDR3 runs 13 residues. The CDR3 sequence is CATSEEGADEQFF.